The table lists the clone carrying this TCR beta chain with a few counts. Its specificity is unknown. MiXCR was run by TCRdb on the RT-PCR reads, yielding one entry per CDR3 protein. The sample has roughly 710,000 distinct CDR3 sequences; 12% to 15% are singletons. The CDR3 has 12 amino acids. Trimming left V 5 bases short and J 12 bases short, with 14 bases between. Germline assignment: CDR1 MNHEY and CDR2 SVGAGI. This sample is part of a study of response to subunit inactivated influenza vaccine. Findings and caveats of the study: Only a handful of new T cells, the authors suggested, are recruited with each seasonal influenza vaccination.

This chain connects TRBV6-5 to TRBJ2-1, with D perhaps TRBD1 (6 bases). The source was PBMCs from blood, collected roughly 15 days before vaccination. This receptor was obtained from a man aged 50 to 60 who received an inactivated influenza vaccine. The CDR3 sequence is CASSAGTTGQFF. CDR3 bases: TGTGCCAGCAGTGCCGGGACAACGGGGCAGTTCTTC.